The clone carrying this T cell receptor beta chain was detected ten times or more. Its antigen remains unknown. Trimming took off 8 bases at V and 0 bases at J, with 8 bases between the two ends. The V gene's germline CDR1 is SQVTM and CDR2 ANQGSEA. The CDR3 has 12 residues. By quantitative 5'-RACE with molecular barcodes, the TCR beta libraries were made. TCRdb itself ran the 5' RACE reads through MiXCR, one entry per CDR3 protein. The profile shows fewer than 550,000 distinct CDR3 sequences, approximately 5.3% of them singletons. This specimen belongs to a study of CD8 T cells in ankylosing spondylitis. Study outcomes and limitations: Seemingly distinctive of ankylosing spondylitis blood was a TCR beta motif formed by eight highly homologous variants. According to the report, clones linked to the disease were significantly enriched in matched synovial fluid samples taken from ankylosing spondylitis patients. Those disease-linked clones were CD8+; they were also relatively rare in peripheral blood. Existing reports had already noted some motif variants in reactive arthritis synovial fluid and blood.

Sequenced input: blood, either unsorted or a sorted T cell fraction (not recorded which). The chain carries TRBV29-1 and TRBJ2-1; the D is unclear. The sequence was obtained from a male donor with ankylosing spondylitis. CDR3 coding DNA: TGCAGCTCTGATCTCTCCTACAATGAGCAGTTCTTC. This gives the protein CSSDLSYNEQFF.